This TCR beta chain was captured in a study of blood T cell repertoires in COVID-19. The wider study: The samples span acute and convalescent COVID-19 from the United States, Italy and Spain. From T cells, B-cell-depleted T cells, or PBMCs came the material, which was cDNA or gDNA.

Here immunoSEQ multiplex PCR was the method, and the copy in TCRdb shows in-frame clones only, minus some. The profile shows about 280,000 clones, just under 90% of them singletons. The study recruited people aged roughly 18 to 100 years across approximately 25 US areas. The CDR3 is 13 residues long. CDR1 SGHRS and CDR2 YFSETQ come from the germline V gene. The ends were cut back, 4 bases at V and 4 bases at J, with 11 bases in the middle. The chain combines TRBV5-1 with TRBJ2-5, with D perhaps TRBD1 (6 bases). The sample taken for sequencing was PBMCs or T cells enriched from blood (not recorded which). The origin of this receptor is a woman aged 60-70 years who had recovered from COVID-19. Here the CDR3 reads CASSLTGLETQYF. The CDR3 DNA follows: TGCGCCAGCAGCCTAACAGGGTTAGAGACCCAGTACTTC.